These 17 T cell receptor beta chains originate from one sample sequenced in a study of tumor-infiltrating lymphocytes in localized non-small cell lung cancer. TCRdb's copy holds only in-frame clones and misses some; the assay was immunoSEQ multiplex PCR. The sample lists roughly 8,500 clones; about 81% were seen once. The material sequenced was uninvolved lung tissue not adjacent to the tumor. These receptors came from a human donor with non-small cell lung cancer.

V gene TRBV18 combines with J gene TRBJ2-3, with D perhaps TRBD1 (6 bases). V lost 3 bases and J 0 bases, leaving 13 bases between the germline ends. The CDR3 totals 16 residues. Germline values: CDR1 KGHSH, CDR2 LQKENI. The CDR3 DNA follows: TGTGCCAGCTCACCGGCCCACAGGGAGAGCACAGATACGCAGTATTTT. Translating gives CASSPAHRESTDTQYF.

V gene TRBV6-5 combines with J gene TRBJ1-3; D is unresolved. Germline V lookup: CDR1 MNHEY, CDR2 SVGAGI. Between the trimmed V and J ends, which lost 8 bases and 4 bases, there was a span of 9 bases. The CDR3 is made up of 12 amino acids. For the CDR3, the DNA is TGTGCCAGCCTTTCCCCCGGAAACACCATATATTTT. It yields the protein CASLSPGNTIYF.

CDR3 residues: CASTGGSLGNTDTQYF. In nucleotides, the CDR3 is TGTGCCAGCACAGGGGGCTCGCTTGGTAACACAGATACGCAGTATTTT. The rearrangement links TRBV7-8 to TRBJ2-3; 8 nucleotides match TRBD1. Germline V gene data show CDR1 as SGHVS and CDR2 as FQNEAQ. The CDR3 contains 16 residues. The V segment lost 7 bases and the J segment 2 bases; nucleotides outside the gene matches: 11.

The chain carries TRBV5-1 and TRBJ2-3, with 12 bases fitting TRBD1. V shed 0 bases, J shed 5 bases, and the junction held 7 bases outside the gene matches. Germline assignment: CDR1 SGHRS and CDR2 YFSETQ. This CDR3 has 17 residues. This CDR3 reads CASSLEGQGASVDTQYF. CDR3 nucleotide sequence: TGCGCCAGCAGCTTGGAGGGACAGGGGGCGTCGGTAGATACGCAGTATTTT.

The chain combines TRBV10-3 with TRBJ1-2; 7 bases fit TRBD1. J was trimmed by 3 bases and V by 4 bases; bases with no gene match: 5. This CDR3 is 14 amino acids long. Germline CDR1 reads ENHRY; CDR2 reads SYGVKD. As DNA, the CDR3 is TGTGCCATCAGTGTAGGGGGCTTGGACTATGGCTACACCTTC. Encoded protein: CAISVGGLDYGYTF.

DNA of the CDR3: TGCAGCGTTGAGGGTGGGGGCGATGAGCAGTTCTTC. This codes for CSVEGGGDEQFF. This sequence joins TRBV29-1 and TRBJ2-1; TRBD1 is a possible D gene (6 bases). This CDR3 is built from 12 residues. V lost 3 bases and J lost 8, with 11 bases in between. Germline CDR1 SQVTM, CDR2 ANQGSEA.

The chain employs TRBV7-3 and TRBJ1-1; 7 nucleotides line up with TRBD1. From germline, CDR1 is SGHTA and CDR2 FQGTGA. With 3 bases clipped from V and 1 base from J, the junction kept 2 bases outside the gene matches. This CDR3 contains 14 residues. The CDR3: CASSLTGTNTEAFF. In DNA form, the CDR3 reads TGTGCCAGCAGCTTGACAGGGACGAACACTGAAGCTTTCTTT.

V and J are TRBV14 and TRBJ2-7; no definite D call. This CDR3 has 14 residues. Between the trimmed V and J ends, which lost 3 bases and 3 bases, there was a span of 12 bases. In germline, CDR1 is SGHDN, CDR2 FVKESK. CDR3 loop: CASSQYDLGYEQYF. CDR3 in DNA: TGTGCCAGCAGCCAGTACGACCTGGGCTACGAGCAGTACTTC.

The CDR3 sequence: CASSLAGDGETQYF. For the CDR3, the DNA is TGTGCCAGCAGCTTAGCGGGAGATGGGGAGACCCAGTACTTC. The chain links TRBV11-2 to TRBJ2-5; possibly TRBD2 for D (6 bases). The CDR3 loop spans 14 amino acids. Between the trimmed V and J ends, which lost 1 base and 5 bases, there was a span of 11 bases. Germline assignment: CDR1 SGHAT and CDR2 FQNNGV.

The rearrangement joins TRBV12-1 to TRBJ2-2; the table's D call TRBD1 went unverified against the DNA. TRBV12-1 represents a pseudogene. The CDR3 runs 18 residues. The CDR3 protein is CASSFALGQGAMVGELFF. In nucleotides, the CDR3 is TGTGCCAGCAGCTTTGCCTTAGGACAGGGGGCGATGGTCGGGGAGCTGTTTTTT.

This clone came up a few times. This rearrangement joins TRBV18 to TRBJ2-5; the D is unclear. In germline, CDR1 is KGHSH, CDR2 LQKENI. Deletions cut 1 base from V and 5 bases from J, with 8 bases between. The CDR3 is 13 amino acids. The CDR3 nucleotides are TGTGCCAGCTCACCACTGGTCTCGGAGACCCAGTACTTC. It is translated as CASSPLVSETQYF.

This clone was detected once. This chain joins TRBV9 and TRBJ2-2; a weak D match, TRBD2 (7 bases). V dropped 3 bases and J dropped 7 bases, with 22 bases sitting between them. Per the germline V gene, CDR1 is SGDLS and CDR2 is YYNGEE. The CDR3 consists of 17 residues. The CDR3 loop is CASSEPRGGAGFGELFF. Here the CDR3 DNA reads TGTGCCAGCAGCGAGCCCCGAGGGGGGGCTGGGTTCGGGGAGCTGTTTTTT.

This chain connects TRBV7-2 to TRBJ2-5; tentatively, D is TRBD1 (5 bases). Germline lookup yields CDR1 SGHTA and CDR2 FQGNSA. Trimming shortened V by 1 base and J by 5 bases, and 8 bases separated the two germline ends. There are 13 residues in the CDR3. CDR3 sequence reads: CASSLDRRETQYF. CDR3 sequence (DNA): TGTGCCAGCAGCTTAGACAGGCGGGAGACCCAGTACTTC.

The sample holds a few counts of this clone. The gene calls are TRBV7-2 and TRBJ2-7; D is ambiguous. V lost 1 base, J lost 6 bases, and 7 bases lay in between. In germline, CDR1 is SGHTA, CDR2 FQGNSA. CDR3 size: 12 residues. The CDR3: CASSLVLFEQYF. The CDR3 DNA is TGTGCCAGCAGCTTAGTTCTTTTCGAGCAGTACTTC.

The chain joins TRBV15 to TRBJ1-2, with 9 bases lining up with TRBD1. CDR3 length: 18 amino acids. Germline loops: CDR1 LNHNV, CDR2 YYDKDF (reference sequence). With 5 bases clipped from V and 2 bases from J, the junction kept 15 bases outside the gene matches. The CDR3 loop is CATSRTSDRGIENYGYTF. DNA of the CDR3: TGTGCCACCAGCCGCACGTCGGACAGGGGAATAGAGAACTATGGCTACACCTTC.

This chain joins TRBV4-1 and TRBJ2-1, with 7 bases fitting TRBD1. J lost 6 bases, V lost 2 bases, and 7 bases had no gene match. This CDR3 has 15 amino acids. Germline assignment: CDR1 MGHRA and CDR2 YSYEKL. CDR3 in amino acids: CASSQPGDSVNEQFF. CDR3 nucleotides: TGCGCCAGCAGCCAACCTGGGGACAGCGTCAATGAGCAGTTCTTC.

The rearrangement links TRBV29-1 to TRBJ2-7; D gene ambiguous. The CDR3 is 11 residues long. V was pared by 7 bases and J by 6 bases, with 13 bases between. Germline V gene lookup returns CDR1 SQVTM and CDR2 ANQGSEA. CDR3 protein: CSGTLGGEQYF. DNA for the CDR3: TGCAGCGGCACCCTCGGTGGCGAGCAGTACTTC.